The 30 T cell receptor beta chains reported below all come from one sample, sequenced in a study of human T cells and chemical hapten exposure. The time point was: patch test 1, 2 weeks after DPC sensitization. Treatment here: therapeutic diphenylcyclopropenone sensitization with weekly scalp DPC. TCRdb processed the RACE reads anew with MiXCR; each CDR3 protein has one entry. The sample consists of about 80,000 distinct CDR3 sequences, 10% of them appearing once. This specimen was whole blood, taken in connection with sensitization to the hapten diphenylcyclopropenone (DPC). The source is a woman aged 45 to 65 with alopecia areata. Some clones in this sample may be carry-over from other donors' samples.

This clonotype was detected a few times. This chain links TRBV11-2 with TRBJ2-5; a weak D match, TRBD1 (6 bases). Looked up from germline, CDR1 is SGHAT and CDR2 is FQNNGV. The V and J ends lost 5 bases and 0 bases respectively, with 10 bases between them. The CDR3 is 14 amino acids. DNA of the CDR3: TGTGCCAGCAGCCGACGACAGGACCAAGAGACCCAGTACTTC. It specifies CASSRRQDQETQYF. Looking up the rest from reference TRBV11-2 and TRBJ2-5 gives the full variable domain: EAGVAQSPRYKIIEKRQSVAFWCNPISGHATLYWYQQILGQGPKLLIQFQNNGVVDDSQLPKDRFSAERLKGVDSTLKIQPAKLEDSAVYLCASSRRQDQETQYFGPGTRLLVL.

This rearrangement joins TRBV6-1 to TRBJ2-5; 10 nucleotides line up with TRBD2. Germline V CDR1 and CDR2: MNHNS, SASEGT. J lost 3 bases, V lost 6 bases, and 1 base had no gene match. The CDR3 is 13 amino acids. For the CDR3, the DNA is TGTGCCAGCAGAACTAGCGGGAAAGAGACCCAGTACTTC. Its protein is CASRTSGKETQYF.

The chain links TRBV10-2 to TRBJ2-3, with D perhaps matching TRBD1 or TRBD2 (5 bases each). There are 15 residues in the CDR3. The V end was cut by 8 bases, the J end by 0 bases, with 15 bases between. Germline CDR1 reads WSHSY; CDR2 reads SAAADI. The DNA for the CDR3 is TGCGCCAGCCGGGTTTGGGGGATTAGCACAGATACGCAGTATTTT. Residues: CASRVWGISTDTQYF.

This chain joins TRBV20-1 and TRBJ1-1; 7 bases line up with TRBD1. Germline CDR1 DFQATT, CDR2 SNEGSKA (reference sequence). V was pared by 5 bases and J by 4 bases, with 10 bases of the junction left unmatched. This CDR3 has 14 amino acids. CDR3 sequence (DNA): TGCAGTGCTCGGGGCAGCAGGGGGGGCACTGAAGCTTTCTTT. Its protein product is CSARGSRGGTEAFF.

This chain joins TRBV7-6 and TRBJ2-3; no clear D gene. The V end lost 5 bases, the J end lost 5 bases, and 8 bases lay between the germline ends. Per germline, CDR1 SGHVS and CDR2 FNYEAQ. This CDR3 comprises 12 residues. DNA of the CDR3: TGTGCCAGCAGCCCCCGCGGAGATACGCAGTATTTT. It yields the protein CASSPRGDTQYF.

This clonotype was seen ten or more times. The CDR3 loop reads CASSYEGGREKLFF. The CDR3 DNA follows: TGTGCCAGCAGTTACGAGGGGGGGAGGGAAAAACTGTTTTTT. The rearrangement joins TRBV6-5 to TRBJ1-4; TRBD1 might be the D (6 bases). The CDR3 covers 14 residues. The ends were cut back, 2 bases at V and 8 bases at J, with 12 bases in the middle. Germline assignment: CDR1 MNHEY and CDR2 SVGAGI.

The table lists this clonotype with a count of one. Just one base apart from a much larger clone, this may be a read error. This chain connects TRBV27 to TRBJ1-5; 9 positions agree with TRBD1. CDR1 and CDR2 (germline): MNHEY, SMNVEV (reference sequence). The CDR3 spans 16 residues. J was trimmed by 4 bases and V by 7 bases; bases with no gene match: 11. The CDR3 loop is CASNSQGAMGNQPQHF. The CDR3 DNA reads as TGTGCCAGCAACTCACAGGGGGCGATGGGAAATCAGCCCCAGCATTTT.

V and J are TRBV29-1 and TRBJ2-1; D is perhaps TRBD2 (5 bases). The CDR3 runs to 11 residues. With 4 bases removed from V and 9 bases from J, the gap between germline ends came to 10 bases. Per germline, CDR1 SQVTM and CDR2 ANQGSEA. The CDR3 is CSVAGTGEQFF. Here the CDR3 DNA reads TGCAGCGTTGCGGGAACGGGTGAGCAGTTCTTC.

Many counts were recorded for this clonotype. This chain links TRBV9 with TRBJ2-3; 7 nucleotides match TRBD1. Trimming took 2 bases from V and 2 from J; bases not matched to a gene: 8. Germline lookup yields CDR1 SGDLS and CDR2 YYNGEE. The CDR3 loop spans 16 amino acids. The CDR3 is CASSVRTGDFTDTQYF. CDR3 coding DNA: TGTGCCAGCAGCGTTCGGACAGGCGACTTCACAGATACGCAGTATTTT.

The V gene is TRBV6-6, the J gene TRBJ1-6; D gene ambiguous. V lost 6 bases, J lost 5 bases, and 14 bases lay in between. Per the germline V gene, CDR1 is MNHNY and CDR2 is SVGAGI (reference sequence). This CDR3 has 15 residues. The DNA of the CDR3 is TGTGCCAGCAGCCCGGGGAGGAGGCATAATTCACCCCTCCACTTT. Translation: CASSPGRRHNSPLHF.

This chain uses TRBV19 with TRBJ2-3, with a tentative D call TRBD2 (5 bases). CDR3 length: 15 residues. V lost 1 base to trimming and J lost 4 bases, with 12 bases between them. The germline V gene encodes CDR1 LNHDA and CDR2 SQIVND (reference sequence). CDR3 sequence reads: CASSIGERLADTQYF. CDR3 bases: TGTGCCAGTAGTATAGGGGAGAGGTTAGCAGATACGCAGTATTTT.

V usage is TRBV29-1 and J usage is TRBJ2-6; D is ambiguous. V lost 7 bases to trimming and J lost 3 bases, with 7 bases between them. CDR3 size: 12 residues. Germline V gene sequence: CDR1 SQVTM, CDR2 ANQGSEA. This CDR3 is CSGVLGANVLTF. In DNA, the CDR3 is TGCAGCGGTGTCCTTGGGGCCAACGTCCTGACTTTC.

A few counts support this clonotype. The chain's CDR3 is CASSPRAGGLLNEQFF. The CDR3 region has the DNA TGTGCCAGCAGCCCGCGGGCGGGAGGGCTGCTCAATGAGCAGTTCTTC. This rearrangement joins TRBV7-3 to TRBJ2-1, with 9 positions matching TRBD2. V shed 5 bases and J 6 bases; nucleotides not matched to a gene: 11. Germline V gene data show CDR1 as SGHTA and CDR2 as FQGTGA. The CDR3 contains 16 residues.

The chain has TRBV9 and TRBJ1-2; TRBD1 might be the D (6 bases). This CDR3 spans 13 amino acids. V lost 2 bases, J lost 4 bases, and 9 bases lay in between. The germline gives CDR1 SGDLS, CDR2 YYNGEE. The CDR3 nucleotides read TGTGCCAGCAGCGTGGACAGTATCTATGGCTACACCTTC. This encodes CASSVDSIYGYTF.

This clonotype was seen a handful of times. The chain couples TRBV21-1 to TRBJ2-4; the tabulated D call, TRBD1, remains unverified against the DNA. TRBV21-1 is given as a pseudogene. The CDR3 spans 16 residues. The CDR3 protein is CASSKSPGRPLDIQYF. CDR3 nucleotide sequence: TGTGCCAGCAGCAAATCCCCGGGACGGCCATTAGACATTCAGTACTTC.

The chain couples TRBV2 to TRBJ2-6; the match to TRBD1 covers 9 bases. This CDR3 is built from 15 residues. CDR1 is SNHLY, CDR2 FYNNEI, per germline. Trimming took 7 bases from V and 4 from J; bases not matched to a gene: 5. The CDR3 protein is CASTGQGSGANVLTF. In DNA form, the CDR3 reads TGTGCCAGCACGGGACAGGGCTCGGGGGCCAACGTCCTGACTTTC.

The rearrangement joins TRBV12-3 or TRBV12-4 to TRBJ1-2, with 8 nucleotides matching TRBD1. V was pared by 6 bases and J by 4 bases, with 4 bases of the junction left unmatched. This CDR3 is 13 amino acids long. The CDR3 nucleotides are TGTGCCAGCAGGGGTACAGGGGGCTATGGCTACACCTTC. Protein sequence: CASRGTGGYGYTF.

CDR3 in amino acids: CSADDSLPNQPQHF. The CDR3 DNA is TGCAGTGCCGATGACTCGTTACCTAATCAGCCCCAGCATTTT. V usage is TRBV20-1 and J usage is TRBJ1-5; no firm D call. Looked up from germline, CDR1 is DFQATT and CDR2 is SNEGSKA (reference sequence). The CDR3 contains 14 residues. Trimming pared 6 bases from V and 4 bases from J, leaving 16 bases between.

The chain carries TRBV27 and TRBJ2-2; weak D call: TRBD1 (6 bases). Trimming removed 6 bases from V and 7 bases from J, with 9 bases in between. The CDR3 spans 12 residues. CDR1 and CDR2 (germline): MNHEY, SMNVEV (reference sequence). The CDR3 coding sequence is TGTGCCAGCAGGCGAGGGGGCGGGGAGCTGTTTTTT. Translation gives CASRRGGGELFF.

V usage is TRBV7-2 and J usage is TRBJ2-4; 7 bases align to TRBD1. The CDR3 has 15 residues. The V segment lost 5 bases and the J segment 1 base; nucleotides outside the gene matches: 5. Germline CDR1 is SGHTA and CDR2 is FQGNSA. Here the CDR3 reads CASSLQQGAKNIQYF. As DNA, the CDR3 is TGTGCCAGCAGCCTCCAACAGGGGGCCAAAAACATTCAGTACTTC.

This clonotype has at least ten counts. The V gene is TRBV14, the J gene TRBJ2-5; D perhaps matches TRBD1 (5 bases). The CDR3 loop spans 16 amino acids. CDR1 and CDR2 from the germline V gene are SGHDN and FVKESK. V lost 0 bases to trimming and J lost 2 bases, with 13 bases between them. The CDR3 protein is CASSQEAGRTQETQYF. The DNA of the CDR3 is TGTGCCAGCAGCCAAGAGGCAGGGCGAACTCAAGAGACCCAGTACTTC.

The CDR3 region has the DNA TGTGCCAGCAGCCCCGGGACAGGGTGGGAGCAGTTCTTC. Residues: CASSPGTGWEQFF. The chain employs TRBV12-3 or TRBV12-4 and TRBJ2-1; TRBD1 aligns across 9 bases. The CDR3 has 13 amino acids. Unmatched junction bases numbered 7, after V lost 6 bases and J lost 10 bases.

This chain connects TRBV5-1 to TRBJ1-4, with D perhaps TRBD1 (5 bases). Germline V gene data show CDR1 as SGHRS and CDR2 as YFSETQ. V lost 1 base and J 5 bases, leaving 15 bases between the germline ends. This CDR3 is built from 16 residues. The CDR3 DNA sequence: TGCGCCAGCAGCTTGACAGGAACAACGGAGAATGAAAAACTGTTTTTT. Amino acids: CASSLTGTTENEKLFF.

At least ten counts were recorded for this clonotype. The CDR3 protein is CASSLGDLGNQPQHF. The CDR3 coding sequence is TGTGCCAGCAGTCTGGGGGATCTCGGGAATCAGCCCCAGCATTTT. The V call is TRBV2, the J call TRBJ1-5; a possible D gene is TRBD1 (5 bases). Germline V CDR1 and CDR2: SNHLY, FYNNEI. This CDR3 comprises 15 residues. V gave up 5 bases and J gave up 4 bases, with 15 bases separating them.

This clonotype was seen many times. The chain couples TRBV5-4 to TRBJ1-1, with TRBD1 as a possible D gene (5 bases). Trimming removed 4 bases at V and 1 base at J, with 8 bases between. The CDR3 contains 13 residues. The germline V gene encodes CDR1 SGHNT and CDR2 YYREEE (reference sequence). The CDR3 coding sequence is TGTGCCAGCAGCGTAGACAGGAACACTGAAGCTTTCTTT. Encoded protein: CASSVDRNTEAFF.

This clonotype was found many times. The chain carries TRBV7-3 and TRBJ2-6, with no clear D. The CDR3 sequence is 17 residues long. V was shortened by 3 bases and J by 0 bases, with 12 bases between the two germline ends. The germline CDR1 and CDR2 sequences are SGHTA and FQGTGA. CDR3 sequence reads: CASSLAGATSGANVLTF. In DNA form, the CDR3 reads TGTGCCAGCAGCTTGGCAGGAGCTACCTCTGGGGCCAACGTCCTGACTTTC. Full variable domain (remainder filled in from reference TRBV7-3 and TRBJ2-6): GAGVSQTPSNKVTEKGKYVELRCDPISGHTALYWYRQSLGQGPEFLIYFQGTGAADDSGLPNDRFFAVRPEGSVSTLKIQRTERGDSAVYLCASSLAGATSGANVLTFGAGSRLTVL.

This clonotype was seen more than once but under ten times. This chain's CDR3 is CASTRVSVDGDTQYF. CDR3 DNA: TGTGCCAGCACCAGGGTTAGCGTGGACGGCGATACGCAGTATTTT. The genes are TRBV18 and TRBJ2-3; D may correspond to TRBD1 or TRBD2 (5 bases each). The length of the CDR3 is 15 residues. Germline V gene sequence: CDR1 KGHSH, CDR2 LQKENI. V was clipped by 8 bases and J by 6 bases, with 21 bases between them.

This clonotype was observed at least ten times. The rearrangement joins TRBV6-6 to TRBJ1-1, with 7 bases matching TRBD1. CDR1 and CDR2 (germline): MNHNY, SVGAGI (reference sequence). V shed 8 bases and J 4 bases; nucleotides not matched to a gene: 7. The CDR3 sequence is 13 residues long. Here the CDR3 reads CASGNRGGTEAFF. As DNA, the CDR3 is TGTGCCAGCGGAAACAGGGGAGGCACTGAAGCTTTCTTT.

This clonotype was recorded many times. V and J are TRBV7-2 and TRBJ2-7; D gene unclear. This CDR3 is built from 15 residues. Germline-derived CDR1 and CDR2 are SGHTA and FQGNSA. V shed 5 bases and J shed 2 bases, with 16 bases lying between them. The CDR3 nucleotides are TGTGCCAGCAGCCCCGAGCTAGGGCGTCCCTACGAGCAGTACTTC. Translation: CASSPELGRPYEQYF.

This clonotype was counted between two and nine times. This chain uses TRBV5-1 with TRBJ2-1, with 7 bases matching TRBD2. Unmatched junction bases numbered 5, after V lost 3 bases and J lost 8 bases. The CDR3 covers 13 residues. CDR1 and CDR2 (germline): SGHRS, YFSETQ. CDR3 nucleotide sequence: TGCGCCAGCAGCTCGGGGGGTAATGATGAGCAGTTCTTC. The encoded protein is CASSSGGNDEQFF.